This TCR beta chain was profiled in a study of T-cell memory formation after mild COVID-19. TCRdb ran MiXCR on the 5' RACE reads and lists one entry per CDR3 protein. The data show approximately 350,000 distinct CDR3 sequences, approximately 15% seen once. Germline V lookup: CDR1 SGHNT, CDR2 YYREEE (reference sequence). There are 12 residues in the CDR3. The germline V and J ends were trimmed by 0 bases and 7 bases, with 7 bases remaining between them. The chain links TRBV5-4 to TRBJ1-2; D is uncertain. Sequenced: PBMCs or a T cell subset sorted from them (not recorded which). This clonotype was obtained from a man aged 18 to 30 who had mild COVID-19 (a few samples of this study predate the infection). Cell type and time point are not known. CDR3 bases: TGTGCCAGCAGCTTGGATTCTTCTGGCTACACCTTC. Encoded protein: CASSLDSSGYTF.